The 17 T cell receptor beta chains below were found in one sample sequenced in a study of blood T cells in healthy people across ages. The authors ran a second PCR of roughly 7 to 11 cycles using a sample-barcoded 5' primer and a J-beta primer mix. MiXCR, applied by TCRdb to the 5' RACE reads, yields one record per CDR3 protein. This sample has just over 1 million distinct CDR3 sequences, with around 43% found just once. The specimen was blood. Receptors originate from a woman aged 60-75 years in good health.

This clonotype was counted only a few times. This chain links TRBV28 with TRBJ1-1; D perhaps matches TRBD1 (5 bases). The CDR3 loop spans 15 amino acids. Germline V CDR1 and CDR2: MDHEN, SYDVKM. The V end lost 2 bases, the J end lost 3 bases, and 13 bases lay between the germline ends. Here the CDR3 DNA reads TGTGCCAGCAGTTTAATCTCTCAGGGCGACACTGAAGCTTTCTTT. This gives the protein CASSLISQGDTEAFF.

V is TRBV29-1 and J is TRBJ1-1; no definite D call. Trimming removed 5 bases from V and 0 bases from J, with 10 bases in between. Germline CDR1 is SQVTM and CDR2 is ANQGSEA. The CDR3 consists of 13 residues. CDR3: CSVRRTLNTEAFF. CDR3 bases: TGCAGCGTTAGGAGGACTTTGAACACTGAAGCTTTCTTT. The variable domain in full, with the rest retrieved from reference TRBV29-1 and TRBJ1-1, is SAVISQKPSRDICQRGTSLTIQCQVDSQVTMMFWYRQQPGQSLTLIATANQGSEATYESGFVIDKFPISRPNLTFSTLTVSNMSPEDSSIYLCSVRRTLNTEAFFGQGTRLTVV.

This chain connects TRBV6-6 to TRBJ2-7; 10 bases fit TRBD2. The J segment lost 5 bases and the V segment lost 8 bases, leaving 12 bases of the junction unmatched. This CDR3 region has 15 residues. CDR1 is MNHNY, CDR2 SVGAGI, per germline (reference sequence). The CDR3 DNA sequence: TGTGCCAGCTTACACGAGCGGGAGGGTAACCACGAGCAGTACTTC. The encoded protein is CASLHEREGNHEQYF.

The rearrangement joins TRBV4-1 to TRBJ2-3; 8 nucleotides agree with TRBD1. The V and J ends lost 5 bases and 4 bases, in that order; junction bases with no gene match: 17. The CDR3 extends over 18 amino acids. Germline CDR1 reads MGHRA; CDR2 reads YSYEKL. DNA of the CDR3: TGCGCCAGCAGCTACCTAGACAGGGGAGGAACTACCGCAGATACGCAGTATTTT. This gives the protein CASSYLDRGGTTADTQYF.

This clonotype was seen more than once but under ten times. The chain carries TRBV14 and TRBJ2-7; 7 bases are a match to TRBD1. The CDR3 runs to 13 residues. Trimming took 5 bases from V and 7 from J; bases not matched to a gene: 8. CDR1 and CDR2 (germline): SGHDN, FVKESK. CDR3 nucleotides: TGTGCCAGCAGCGCGGACAGGTTGCGAGAGCAGTACTTC. Encoded protein: CASSADRLREQYF.

This clonotype was observed a few times. The V gene is TRBV6-5, the J gene TRBJ1-1; TRBD1 agrees at 7 bases. CDR1 and CDR2 from the germline V gene are MNHEY and SVGAGI. The V segment lost 8 bases and the J segment 6 bases; nucleotides outside the gene matches: 12. CDR3 length: 14 amino acids. DNA of the CDR3: TGTGCCAGCCTAAAACAGGGGAGGTGGGCTGAAGCTTTCTTT. Its protein is CASLKQGRWAEAFF.

A note on this clonotype: This may be a read error, as it is one base from a much larger clone. The chain is built from TRBV12-3 or TRBV12-4 and TRBJ2-7; 10 positions agree with TRBD2. The J call is uncertain, as TRBJ2-5 better fits the DNA end. This CDR3 comprises 15 residues. CDR3 in amino acids: CACTLAGDSQETQYF. CDR3 coding DNA: TGTGCCTGCACTCTAGCGGGAGATTCCCAAGAGACCCAGTACTTC.

The genes are TRBV12-5 and TRBJ2-3; no reliable D call. Germline-derived CDR1 and CDR2 are LGHNT and FRNRAP. Trimming left V 6 bases short and J 6 bases short, with 7 bases between. CDR3 length equals 11 residues. CDR3 in DNA: TGTGCTAGTGGCCCTGGGGATACGCAGTATTTT. This gives the protein CASGPGDTQYF.

This chain's CDR3 is CASSKHSGLAGTNEQYF. CDR3 sequence (DNA): TGTGCCAGCAGTAAGCACTCGGGACTAGCGGGAACCAATGAGCAGTACTTC. The rearrangement links TRBV27 to TRBJ2-5, with 13 nucleotides matching TRBD2. V gave up 5 bases and J gave up 11 bases; unmatched junction bases: 17. Germline CDR1 is MNHEY and CDR2 is SMNVEV (reference sequence). This CDR3 region has 17 residues.

The chain carries TRBV20-1 and TRBJ1-6; D uncertain. Trimming shortened V by 1 base and J by 5 bases, and 12 bases separated the two germline ends. CDR3 length equals 15 residues. The germline V gene has CDR1 DFQATT and CDR2 SNEGSKA (reference sequence). The CDR3 protein is CSARALLGDNSPLHF. CDR3 coding DNA: TGCAGTGCTAGAGCCCTCCTGGGTGATAATTCACCCCTCCACTTT.

This chain joins TRBV5-5 and TRBJ1-1; the match to TRBD1 covers 7 bases. This CDR3 is built from 13 residues. The ends lost 0 bases at V and 9 bases at J; junction bases unmatched: 5. Germline V lookup: CDR1 SGHKS, CDR2 YYEKEE (reference sequence). CDR3 DNA sequence: TGTGCCAGCAGCTTGGCCGGGACAGCTAAAGCTTTCTTT. Residues: CASSLAGTAKAFF.

The chain employs TRBV5-8 and TRBJ2-3; no definite D call. CDR3 size: 17 residues. Per the germline V gene, CDR1 is SGHTS and CDR2 is YDEGEE. V lost 4 bases and J lost 1, with 19 bases in between. In DNA, the CDR3 is TGTGCCAGCAGCCGGCGGACGGCCACCACGGGCACAGATACGCAGTATTTT. This translates into CASSRRTATTGTDTQYF. Filled out from reference TRBV5-8 and TRBJ2-3, the complete variable domain reads EAGVTQSPTHLIKTRGQQATLRCSPISGHTSVYWYQQALGLGLQFLLWYDEGEERNRGNFPPRFSGRQFPNYSSELNVNALELEDSALYLCASSRRTATTGTDTQYFGPGTRLTVL.

Only a few counts were recorded for this clonotype. This rearrangement joins TRBV10-3 to TRBJ2-7, with D unresolved. Trimming stripped 4 bases from V and 3 bases from J, with 10 bases between. The CDR3 runs 13 residues. CDR1 is ENHRY and CDR2 is SYGVKD in the germline V gene. The CDR3 sequence is CAISGVDIYEQYF. CDR3 nucleotides: TGTGCCATCAGTGGCGTCGACATCTACGAGCAGTACTTC.

The chain joins TRBV7-8 to TRBJ2-3; 7 bases are a match to TRBD2. V shed 1 base and J 0 bases; nucleotides not matched to a gene: 4. The CDR3 has 16 amino acids. Germline V gene lookup returns CDR1 SGHVS and CDR2 FQNEAQ. The CDR3 reads CASSLVASGSTDTQYF. CDR3 nucleotide sequence: TGTGCCAGCAGCTTAGTTGCTAGCGGTAGCACAGATACGCAGTATTTT.

V is TRBV28 and J is TRBJ2-7; D unresolved. Trimming removed 8 bases from V and 3 bases from J, with 11 bases in between. The germline CDR1 and CDR2 sequences are MDHEN and SYDVKM. The CDR3 is 12 residues long. CDR3 loop: CASGVGYYEQYF. As DNA, the CDR3 is TGTGCCAGCGGGGTAGGTTACTACGAGCAGTACTTC.

This clonotype occurred once. Here the CDR3 reads CASSQPWGGTEAFF. In DNA form, the CDR3 reads TGTGCCAGCAGCCAACCCTGGGGTGGCACTGAAGCTTTCTTT. The rearrangement joins TRBV14 to TRBJ1-1; D not resolved. The V end was cut by 2 bases, the J end by 4 bases, with 11 bases between. This CDR3 has 14 residues. Germline V gene lookup returns CDR1 SGHDN and CDR2 FVKESK.

The CDR3 DNA follows: TGTGCCAGCAGTTTTGACGGGAGAAAGCAGTTCTTC. The encoded protein is CASSFDGRKQFF. The chain recombines TRBV27 with TRBJ2-1; D may be TRBD2 (6 bases). V lost 3 bases and J 11 bases, leaving 11 bases between the germline ends. The CDR3 runs to 12 residues. The germline gives CDR1 MNHEY, CDR2 SMNVEV (reference sequence).